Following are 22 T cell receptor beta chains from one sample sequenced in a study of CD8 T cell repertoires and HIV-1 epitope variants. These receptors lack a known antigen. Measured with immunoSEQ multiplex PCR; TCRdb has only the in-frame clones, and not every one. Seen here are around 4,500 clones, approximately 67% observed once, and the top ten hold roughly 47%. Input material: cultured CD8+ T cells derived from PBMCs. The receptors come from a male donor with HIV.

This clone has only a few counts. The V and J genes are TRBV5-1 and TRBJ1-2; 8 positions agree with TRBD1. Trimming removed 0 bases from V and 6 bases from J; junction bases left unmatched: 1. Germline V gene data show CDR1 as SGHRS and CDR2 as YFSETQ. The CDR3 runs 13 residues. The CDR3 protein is CASSLATGDGYTF. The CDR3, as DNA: TGCGCCAGCAGCTTGGCGACAGGGGATGGCTACACCTTC. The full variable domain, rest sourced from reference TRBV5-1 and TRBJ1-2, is KAGVTQTPRYLIKTRGQQVTLSCSPISGHRSVSWYQQTPGQGLQFLFEYFSETQRNKGNFPGRFSGRQFSNSRSEMNVSTLELGDSALYLCASSLATGDGYTFGSGTRLTVV.

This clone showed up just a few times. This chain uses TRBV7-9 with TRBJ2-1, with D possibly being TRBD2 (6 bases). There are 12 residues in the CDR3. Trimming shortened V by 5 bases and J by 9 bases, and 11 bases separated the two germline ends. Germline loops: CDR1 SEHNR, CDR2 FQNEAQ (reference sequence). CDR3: CASSPTGGEQFF. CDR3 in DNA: TGTGCCAGCAGCCCCACCGGGGGTGAGCAGTTCTTC.

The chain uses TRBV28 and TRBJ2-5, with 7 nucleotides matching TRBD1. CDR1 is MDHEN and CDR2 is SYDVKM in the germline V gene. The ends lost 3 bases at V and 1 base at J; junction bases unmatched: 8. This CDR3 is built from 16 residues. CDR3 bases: TGTGCCAGCAGTTTTGGGTCCACAGGGGTCCAAGAGACCCAGTACTTC. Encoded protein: CASSFGSTGVQETQYF.

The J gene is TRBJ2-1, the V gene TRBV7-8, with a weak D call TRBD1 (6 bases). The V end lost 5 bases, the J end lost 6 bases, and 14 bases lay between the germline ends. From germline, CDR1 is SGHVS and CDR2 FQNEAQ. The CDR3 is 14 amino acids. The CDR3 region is CASSRWDTPNEQFF. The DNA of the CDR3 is TGTGCCAGCAGCCGGTGGGACACCCCCAATGAGCAGTTCTTC.

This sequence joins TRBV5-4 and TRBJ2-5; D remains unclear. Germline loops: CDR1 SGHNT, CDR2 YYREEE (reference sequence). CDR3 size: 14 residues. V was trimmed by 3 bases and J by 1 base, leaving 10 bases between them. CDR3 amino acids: CASSSPRSQETQYF. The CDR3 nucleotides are TGTGCCAGCAGCTCACCCAGGAGCCAAGAGACCCAGTACTTC. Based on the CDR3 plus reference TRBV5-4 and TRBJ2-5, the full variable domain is ETGVTQSPTHLIKTRGQQVTLRCSSQSGHNTVSWYQQALGQGPQFIFQYYREEENGRGNFPPRFSGLQFPNYSSELNVNALELDDSALYLCASSSPRSQETQYFGPGTRLLVL.

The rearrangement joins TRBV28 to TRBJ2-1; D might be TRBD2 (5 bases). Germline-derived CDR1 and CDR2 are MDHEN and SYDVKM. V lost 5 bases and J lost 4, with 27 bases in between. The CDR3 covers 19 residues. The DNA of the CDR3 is TGTGCCAGCAGTGGGCAATTGGATAAAGCGGAGGAGCTGTACAATGAGCAGTTCTTC. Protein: CASSGQLDKAEELYNEQFF.

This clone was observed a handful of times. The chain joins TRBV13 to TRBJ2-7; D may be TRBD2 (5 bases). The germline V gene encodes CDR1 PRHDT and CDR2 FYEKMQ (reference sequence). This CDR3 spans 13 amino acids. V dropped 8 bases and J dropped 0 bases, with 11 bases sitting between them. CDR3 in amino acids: CASRTRDSYEQYF. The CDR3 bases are TGTGCCAGCCGCACCCGGGACTCCTACGAGCAGTACTTC.

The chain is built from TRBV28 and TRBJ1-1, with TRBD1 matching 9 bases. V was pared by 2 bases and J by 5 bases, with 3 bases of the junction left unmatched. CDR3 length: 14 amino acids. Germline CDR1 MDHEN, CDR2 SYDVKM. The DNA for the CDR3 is TGTGCCAGCAGTTTAGGGACAGGGATTACTGAAGCTTTCTTT. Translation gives CASSLGTGITEAFF.

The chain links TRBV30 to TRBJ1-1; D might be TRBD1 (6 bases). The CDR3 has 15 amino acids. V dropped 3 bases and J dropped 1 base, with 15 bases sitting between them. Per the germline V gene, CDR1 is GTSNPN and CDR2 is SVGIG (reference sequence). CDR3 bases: TGTGCCTGGAGCCTATTAGGGGGGAGGAACACTGAAGCTTTCTTT. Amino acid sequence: CAWSLLGGRNTEAFF.

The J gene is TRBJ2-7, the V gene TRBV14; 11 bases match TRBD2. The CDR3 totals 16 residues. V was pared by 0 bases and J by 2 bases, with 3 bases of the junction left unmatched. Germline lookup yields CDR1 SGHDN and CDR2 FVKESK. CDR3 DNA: TGTGCCAGCAGCCAAGATCTGGGACTAGCGGCCTACGAGCAGTACTTC. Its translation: CASSQDLGLAAYEQYF.

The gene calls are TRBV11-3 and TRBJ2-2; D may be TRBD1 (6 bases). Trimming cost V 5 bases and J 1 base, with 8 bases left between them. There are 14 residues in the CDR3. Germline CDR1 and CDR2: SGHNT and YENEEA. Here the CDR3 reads CASSTDRNTGELFF. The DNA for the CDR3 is TGTGCCAGCAGCACGGACAGGAACACCGGGGAGCTGTTTTTT.

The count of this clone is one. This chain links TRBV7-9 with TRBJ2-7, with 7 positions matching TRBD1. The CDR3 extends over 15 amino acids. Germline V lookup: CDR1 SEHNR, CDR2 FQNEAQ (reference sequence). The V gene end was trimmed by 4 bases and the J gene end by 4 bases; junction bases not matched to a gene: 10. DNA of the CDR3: TGTGCCAGCAGCTCCCGGACAGGCATTGAGTACGAGCAGTACTTC. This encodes CASSSRTGIEYEQYF.

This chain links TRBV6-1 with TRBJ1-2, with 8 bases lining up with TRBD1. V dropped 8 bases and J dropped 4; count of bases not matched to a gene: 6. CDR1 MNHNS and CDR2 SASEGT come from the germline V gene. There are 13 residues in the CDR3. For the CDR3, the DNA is TGTGCCAGCTTGGACAGGGCTGCCTATGGCTACACCTTC. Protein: CASLDRAAYGYTF.

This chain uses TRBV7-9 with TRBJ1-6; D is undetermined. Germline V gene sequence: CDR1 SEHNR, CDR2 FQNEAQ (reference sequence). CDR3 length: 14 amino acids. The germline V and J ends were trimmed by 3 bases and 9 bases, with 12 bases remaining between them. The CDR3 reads CASSLAEMGSPLHF. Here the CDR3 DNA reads TGTGCCAGCAGCTTGGCCGAAATGGGTTCACCCCTCCACTTT.

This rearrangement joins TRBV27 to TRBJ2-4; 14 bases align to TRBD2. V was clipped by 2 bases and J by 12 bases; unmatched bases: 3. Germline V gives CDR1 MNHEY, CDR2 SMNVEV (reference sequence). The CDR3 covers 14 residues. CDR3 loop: CASSLGTSGSNQYF. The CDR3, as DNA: TGTGCCAGCAGTTTAGGGACTAGCGGGAGTAATCAGTACTTC.

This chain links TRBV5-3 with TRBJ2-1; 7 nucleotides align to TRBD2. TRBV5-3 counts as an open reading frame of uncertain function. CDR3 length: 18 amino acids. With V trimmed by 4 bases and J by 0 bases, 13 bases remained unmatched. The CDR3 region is CARSALPSGPSSYNEQFF. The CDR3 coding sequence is TGTGCCAGAAGCGCCCTACCTAGCGGCCCTAGCTCCTACAATGAGCAGTTCTTC.

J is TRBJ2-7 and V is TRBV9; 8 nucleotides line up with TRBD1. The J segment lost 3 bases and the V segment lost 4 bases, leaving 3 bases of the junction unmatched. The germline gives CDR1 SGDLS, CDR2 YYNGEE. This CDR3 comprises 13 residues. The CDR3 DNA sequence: TGTGCCAGCAGCCCCGGACAGGGCTACGAGCAGTACTTC. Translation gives CASSPGQGYEQYF.

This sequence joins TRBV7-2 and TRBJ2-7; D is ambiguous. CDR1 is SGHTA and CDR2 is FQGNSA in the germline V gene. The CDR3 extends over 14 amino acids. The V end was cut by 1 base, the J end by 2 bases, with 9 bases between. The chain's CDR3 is CASSLVRQTYEQYF. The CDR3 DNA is TGTGCCAGCAGCTTAGTCCGCCAGACCTACGAGCAGTACTTC.

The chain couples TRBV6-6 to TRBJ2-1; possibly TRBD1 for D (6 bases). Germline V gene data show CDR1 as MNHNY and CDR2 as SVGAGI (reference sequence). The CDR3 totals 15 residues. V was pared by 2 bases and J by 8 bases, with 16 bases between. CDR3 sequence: CASSYGGRGYDEQFF. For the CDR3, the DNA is TGTGCCAGCAGTTACGGGGGCAGGGGTTATGATGAGCAGTTCTTC.

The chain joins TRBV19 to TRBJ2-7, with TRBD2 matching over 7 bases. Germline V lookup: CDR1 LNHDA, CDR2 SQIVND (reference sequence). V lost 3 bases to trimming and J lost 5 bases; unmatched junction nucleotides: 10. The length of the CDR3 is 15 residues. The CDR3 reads CASSIRREWSHEQYF. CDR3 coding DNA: TGTGCCAGTAGTATCAGGCGGGAGTGGTCCCACGAGCAGTACTTC.

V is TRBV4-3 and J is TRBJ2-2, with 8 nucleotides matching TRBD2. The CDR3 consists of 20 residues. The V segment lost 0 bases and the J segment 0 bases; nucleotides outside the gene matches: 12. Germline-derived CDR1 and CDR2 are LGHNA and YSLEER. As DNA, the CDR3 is TGCGCCAGCAGCCAAGACGGGGTGGCGGGGGGAGTCTCGAACACCGGGGAGCTGTTTTTT. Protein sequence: CASSQDGVAGGVSNTGELFF.

CDR3 region: CASSLSGNLEYNEQFF. CDR3 nucleotides: TGTGCCAGCAGTTTATCAGGGAATCTTGAATACAATGAGCAGTTCTTC. The rearrangement uses TRBV27 and TRBJ2-1; D not certain. Trimming stripped 0 bases from V and 4 bases from J, with 13 bases between. The CDR3 has 16 residues. Per the germline V gene, CDR1 is MNHEY and CDR2 is SMNVEV (reference sequence).